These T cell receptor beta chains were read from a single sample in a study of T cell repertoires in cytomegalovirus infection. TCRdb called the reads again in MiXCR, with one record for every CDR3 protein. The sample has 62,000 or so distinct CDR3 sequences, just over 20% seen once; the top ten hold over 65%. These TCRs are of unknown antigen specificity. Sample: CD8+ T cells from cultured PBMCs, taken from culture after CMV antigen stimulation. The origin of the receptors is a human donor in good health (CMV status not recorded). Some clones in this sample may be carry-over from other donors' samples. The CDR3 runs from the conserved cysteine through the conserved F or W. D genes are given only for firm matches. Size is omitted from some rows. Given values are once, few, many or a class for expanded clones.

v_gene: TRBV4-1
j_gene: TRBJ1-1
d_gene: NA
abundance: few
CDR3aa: CASSQETAMNTEAFF
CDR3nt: TGCGCCAGCAGCCAAGAGACGGCGATGAACACTGAAGCTTTCTTT

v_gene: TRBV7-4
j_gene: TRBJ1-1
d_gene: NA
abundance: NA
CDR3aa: CASSRDTEAFF
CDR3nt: TGTGCCAGCAGCCGGGACACTGAAGCTTTCTTT

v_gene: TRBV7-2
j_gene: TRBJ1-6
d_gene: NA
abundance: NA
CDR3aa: CASSLGSASRGNSPLHF
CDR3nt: TGTGCCAGCAGCTTAGGATCCGCGTCTAGGGGGAATTCACCCCTCCACTTT

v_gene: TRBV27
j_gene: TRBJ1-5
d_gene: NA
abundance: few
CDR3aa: CASSSASNQPQHF
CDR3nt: TGTGCCAGCAGTTCCGCCAGCAATCAGCCCCAGCATTTT

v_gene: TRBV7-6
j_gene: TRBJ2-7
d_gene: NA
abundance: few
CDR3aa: CASSLGRPGYEQYF
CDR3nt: TGTGCCAGCAGCTTAGGACGCCCCGGATACGAGCAGTACTTC

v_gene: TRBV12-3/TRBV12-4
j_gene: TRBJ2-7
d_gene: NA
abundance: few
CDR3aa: CASSLSGASSYEQYF
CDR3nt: TGTGCCAGCAGTTTATCTGGGGCCAGCTCCTACGAGCAGTACTTC

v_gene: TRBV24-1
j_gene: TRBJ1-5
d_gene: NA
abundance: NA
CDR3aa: CATSLGGNQPQHF
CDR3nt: TGTGCCACCAGTCTAGGAGGCAATCAGCCCCAGCATTTT

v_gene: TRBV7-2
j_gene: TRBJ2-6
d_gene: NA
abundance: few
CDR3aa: CASSLFIGLTLSGANVLTF
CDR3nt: TGTGCCAGCAGCTTATTTATTGGTTTGACCCTCTCTGGGGCCAACGTCCTGACTTTC

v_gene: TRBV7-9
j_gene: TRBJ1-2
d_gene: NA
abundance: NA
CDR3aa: CASSLVGQTNYGYTF
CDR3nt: TGTGCCAGCAGCTTAGTTGGACAAACTAACTATGGCTACACCTTC

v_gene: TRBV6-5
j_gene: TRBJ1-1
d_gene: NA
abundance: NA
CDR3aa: CASSYPSIRRGFPGDGEAFF
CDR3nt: TGTGCCAGCAGTTACCCTTCGATCAGGCGGGGGTTCCCAGGGGATGGTGAAGCTTTCTTT

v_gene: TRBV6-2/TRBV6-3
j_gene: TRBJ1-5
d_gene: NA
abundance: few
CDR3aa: CASSRLFGGREPQHF
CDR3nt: TGTGCCAGCAGCCGTTTATTTGGGGGGCGGGAACCCCAGCATTTT

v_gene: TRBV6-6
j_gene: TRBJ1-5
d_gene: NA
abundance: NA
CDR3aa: CASSYYHNQPQHF
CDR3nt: TGTGCCAGCAGTTACTACCACAATCAGCCCCAGCATTTT

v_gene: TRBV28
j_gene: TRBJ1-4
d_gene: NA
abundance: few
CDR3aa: CASSLVATNEKLFF
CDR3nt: TGTGCCAGCAGTCTCGTTGCAACTAATGAAAAACTGTTTTTT

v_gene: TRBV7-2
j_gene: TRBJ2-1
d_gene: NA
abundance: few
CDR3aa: CASSPSYNEQFF
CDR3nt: TGTGCCAGCAGCCCCTCCTACAATGAGCAGTTCTTC

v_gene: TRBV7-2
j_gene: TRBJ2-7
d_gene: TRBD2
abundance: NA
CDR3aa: CASSYLAGVPYEQYF
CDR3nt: TGTGCCAGCAGCTACTTAGCGGGGGTTCCCTACGAGCAGTACTTC

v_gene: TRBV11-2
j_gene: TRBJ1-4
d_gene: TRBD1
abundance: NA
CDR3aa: CASSPWTGGPTNEKLFF
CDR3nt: TGTGCCAGCAGCCCCTGGACAGGGGGACCAACTAATGAAAAACTGTTTTTT

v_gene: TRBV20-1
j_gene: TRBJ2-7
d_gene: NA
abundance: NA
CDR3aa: CSASNAGKYAGEQYF
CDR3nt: TGCAGTGCTAGTAACGCGGGAAAATACGCGGGAGAGCAGTACTTC

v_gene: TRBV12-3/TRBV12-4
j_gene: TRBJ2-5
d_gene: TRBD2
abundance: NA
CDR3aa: CASSLLTSNQETQYF
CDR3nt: TGTGCCAGCAGTCTCCTGACTAGCAACCAAGAGACCCAGTACTTC

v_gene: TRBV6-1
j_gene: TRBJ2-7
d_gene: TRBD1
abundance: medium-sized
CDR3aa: CASSLGDRGFSYEQYF
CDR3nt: TGTGCCAGCAGTCTTGGGGACAGGGGATTCTCCTACGAGCAGTACTTC

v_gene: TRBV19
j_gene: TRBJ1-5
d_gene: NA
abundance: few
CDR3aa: CASSIGTADNQPQHF
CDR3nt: TGTGCCAGTAGTATAGGGACCGCTGACAATCAGCCCCAGCATTTT

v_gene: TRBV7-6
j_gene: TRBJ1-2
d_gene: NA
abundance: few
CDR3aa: CASSSAGDGYTF
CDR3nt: TGTGCCAGCAGCTCCGCAGGGGATGGCTACACCTTC

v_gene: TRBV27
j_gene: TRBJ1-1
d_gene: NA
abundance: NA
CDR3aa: CASREQRQLNTEAFF
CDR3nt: TGTGCCAGCAGGGAGCAAAGACAGCTAAACACTGAAGCTTTCTTT

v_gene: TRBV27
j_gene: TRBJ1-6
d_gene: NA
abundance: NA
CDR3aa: CASSPRNLEPLHF
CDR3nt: TGTGCCAGCAGTCCGCGAAACCTCGAGCCCCTCCACTTT

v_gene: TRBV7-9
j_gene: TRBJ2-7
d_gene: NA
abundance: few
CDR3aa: CASSPGGAPYEQYF
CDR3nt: TGTGCCAGCAGCCCAGGTGGAGCTCCCTACGAGCAGTACTTC

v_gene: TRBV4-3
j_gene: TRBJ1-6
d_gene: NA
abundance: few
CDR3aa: CASSQGGGGLNSPLHF
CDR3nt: TGCGCCAGCAGCCAAGGAGGGGGGGGCTTGAATTCACCCCTCCACTTT

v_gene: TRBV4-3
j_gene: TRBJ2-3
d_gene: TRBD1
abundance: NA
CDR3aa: CASSQDIWAAGGQDTQYF
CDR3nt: TGCGCCAGCAGCCAAGATATATGGGCAGCAGGGGGTCAAGATACGCAATATTTT

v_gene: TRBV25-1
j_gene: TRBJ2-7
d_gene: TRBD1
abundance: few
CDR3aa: CATVRDRSHEQYF
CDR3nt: TGTGCCACCGTCCGGGACAGAAGCCACGAGCAGTACTTC

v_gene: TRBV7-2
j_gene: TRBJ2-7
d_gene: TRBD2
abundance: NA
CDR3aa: CASSLPLSLAGVRAYEQYF
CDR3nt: TGTGCCAGCAGCTTGCCCCTCAGCCTAGCGGGGGTTCGGGCCTACGAGCAGTACTTC

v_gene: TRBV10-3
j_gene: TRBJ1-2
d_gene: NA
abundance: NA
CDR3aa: CAISDGNLANYGYTF
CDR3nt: TGTGCCATCAGTGATGGGAACCTAGCTAACTATGGCTACACCTTC

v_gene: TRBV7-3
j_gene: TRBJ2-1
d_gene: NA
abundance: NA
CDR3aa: CASSAILDNEQFF
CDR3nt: TGTGCCAGCAGTGCTATATTGGACAATGAGCAGTTCTTC

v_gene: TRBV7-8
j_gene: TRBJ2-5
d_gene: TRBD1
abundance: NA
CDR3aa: CASSQGQGLRGETQYF
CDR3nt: TGTGCCAGCAGCCAGGGACAGGGGTTAAGGGGAGAGACCCAGTACTTC

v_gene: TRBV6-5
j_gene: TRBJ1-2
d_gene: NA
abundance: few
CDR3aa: CASSYFTGDGYTF
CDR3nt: TGTGCCAGCAGTTACTTCACCGGGGATGGCTACACCTTC

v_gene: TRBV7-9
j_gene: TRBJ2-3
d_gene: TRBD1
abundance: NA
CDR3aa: CASSPPSRGRSTDTQYF
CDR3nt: TGTGCCAGCAGCCCCCCATCAAGGGGGCGAAGCACAGATACGCAGTATTTT

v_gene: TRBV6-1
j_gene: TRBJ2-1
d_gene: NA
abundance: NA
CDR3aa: CASSEAILSYNEQFF
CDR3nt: TGTGCCAGCAGTGAAGCGATACTCTCCTACAATGAGCAGTTCTTC

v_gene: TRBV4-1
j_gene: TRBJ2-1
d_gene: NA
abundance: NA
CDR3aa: CASSPTTKEQFF
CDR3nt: TGCGCCAGCAGCCCGACGACGAAGGAGCAGTTCTTC

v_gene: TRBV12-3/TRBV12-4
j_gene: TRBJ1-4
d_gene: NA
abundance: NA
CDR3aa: CASTLEGLNEKLFF
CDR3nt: TGTGCCAGCACCTTAGAAGGATTGAATGAAAAACTGTTTTTT

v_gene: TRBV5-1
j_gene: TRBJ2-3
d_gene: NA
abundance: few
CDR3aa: CASQAKPPSTDTQYF
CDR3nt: TGCGCCAGCCAGGCGAAACCCCCTAGCACAGATACGCAGTATTTT

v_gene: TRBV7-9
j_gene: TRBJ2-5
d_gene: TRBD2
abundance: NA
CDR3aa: CASSFWTSGVQETQYF
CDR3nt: TGTGCCAGCAGCTTCTGGACTAGCGGGGTCCAAGAGACCCAGTACTTC

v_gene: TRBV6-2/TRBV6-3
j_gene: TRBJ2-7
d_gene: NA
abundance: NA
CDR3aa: CASSYVVGSRAYEQYF
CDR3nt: TGTGCCAGCAGTTACGTCGTAGGCAGCAGGGCCTACGAGCAGTACTTC

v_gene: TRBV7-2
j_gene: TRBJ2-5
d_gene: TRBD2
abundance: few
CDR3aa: CASSPKLAGGRETQYF
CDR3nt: TGTGCCAGCAGCCCGAAGCTAGCGGGGGGGAGGGAGACCCAGTACTTC

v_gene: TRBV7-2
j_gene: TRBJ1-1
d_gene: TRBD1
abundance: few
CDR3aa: CASSLNRGRTEAFF
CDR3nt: TGTGCCAGCAGCTTAAACAGGGGGCGTACTGAAGCTTTCTTT

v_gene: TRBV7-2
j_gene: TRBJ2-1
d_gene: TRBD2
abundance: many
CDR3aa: CASSRSGGGVYNEQFF
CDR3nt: TGTGCCAGCAGCCGTAGCGGGGGGGGGGTTTACAATGAGCAGTTCTTC

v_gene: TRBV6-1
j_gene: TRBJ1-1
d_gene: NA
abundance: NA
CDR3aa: CATRDRISNTEAFF
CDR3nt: TGTGCCACCCGCGACAGGATATCGAACACTGAAGCTTTCTTT

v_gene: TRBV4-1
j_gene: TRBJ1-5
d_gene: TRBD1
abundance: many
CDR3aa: CASSPPGTGLQPQHF
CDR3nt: TGCGCCAGCAGCCCCCCTGGGACAGGGCTTCAGCCCCAGCATTTT